What follows are 24 T cell receptor beta chains derived from one specimen sequenced in a study of neoadjuvant anti-PD-1 for oral cavity cancer. Clones were read by immunoSEQ multiplex PCR, and TCRdb kept only the in-frame ones, dropping some. In the table there are more than 50,000 clones, more than 60% of which are singletons. Specimen: PBMCs, collected before nivolumab (anti-PD-1) treatment. The receptors shown here come from a person aged 35-79 years with oral cavity squamous cell carcinoma.

This clone has only a few counts. The genes are TRBV5-1 and TRBJ2-3, with 10 bases fitting TRBD2. Per the germline V gene, CDR1 is SGHRS and CDR2 is YFSETQ. The CDR3 contains 21 residues. V shed 1 base, J shed 0 bases, and the junction held 17 bases outside the gene matches. CDR3 sequence: CASSLYPGLATKTSSTDTQYF. CDR3 nucleotides: TGCGCCAGCAGCTTGTATCCGGGACTAGCGACCAAAACCTCTAGCACAGATACGCAGTATTTT.

V is TRBV6-6 and J is TRBJ2-2, with D hard to call. The CDR3 spans 15 residues. V was clipped by 4 bases and J by 5 bases, with 14 bases between them. Germline values: CDR1 MNHNY, CDR2 SVGAGI (reference sequence). The CDR3 protein is CASSSQVAGTGELFF. The DNA of the CDR3 is TGTGCCAGCAGTTCTCAGGTGGCAGGTACCGGGGAGCTGTTTTTT.

V and J are TRBV7-3 and TRBJ2-3, with D uncertain. The germline V gene has CDR1 SGHTA and CDR2 FQGTGA. The CDR3 is 12 residues long. The V end was cut by 0 bases, the J end by 6 bases, with 4 bases between. CDR3 nucleotide sequence: TGTGCCAGCAGCTTAACAGGGGATACGCAGTATTTT. It translates to CASSLTGDTQYF.

Details on this clone: This CDR3 is also generated by other DNA sequences in the sample. The chain is built from TRBV5-4 and TRBJ1-1, with 7 bases identical to TRBD1. The junction had 6 bases not matched to a gene; V was cut back by 4 bases and J by 0 bases. This CDR3 contains 15 residues. Germline CDR1 reads SGHNT; CDR2 reads YYREEE (reference sequence). In DNA form, the CDR3 reads TGTGCCAGCAGCCCCCGGACAGGCCTGAACACTGAAGCTTTCTTT. Protein: CASSPRTGLNTEAFF. Supplemented by reference TRBV5-4 and TRBJ1-1, the full variable domain reads ETGVTQSPTHLIKTRGQQVTLRCSSQSGHNTVSWYQQALGQGPQFIFQYYREEENGRGNFPPRFSGLQFPNYSSELNVNALELDDSALYLCASSPRTGLNTEAFFGQGTRLTVV.

Worth noting for this clone: One end of the junction does not line up with germline, which may come from a read error. CDR3 in DNA: TGTGCCAGCAGCTTGGGCTCCGCGGGGGATGTCTTC. Translating gives CASSLGSAGDVF. The chain joins TRBV5-6 to TRBJ2-1; 7 bases fit TRBD2. The CDR3 contains 12 residues. Germline loops: CDR1 SGHDT, CDR2 YYEEEE.

This chain uses TRBV6-1 with TRBJ2-1, with D possibly matching TRBD1 (6 bases). Germline lookup yields CDR1 MNHNS and CDR2 SASEGT. The germline V and J ends were trimmed by 6 bases and 1 base, with 13 bases remaining between them. This CDR3 contains 15 residues. CDR3 in DNA: TGTGCCAGCAGGGTACAGGGTCTTTCCTACAATGAGCAGTTCTTC. Translated: CASRVQGLSYNEQFF.

The genes are TRBV14 and TRBJ1-5; 9 bases match TRBD1. J lost 9 bases, V lost 2 bases, and 2 bases had no gene match. The V gene's germline CDR1 is SGHDN and CDR2 FVKESK. CDR3 length equals 13 residues. The chain's CDR3 is CASSQTGGGPQHF. The CDR3 coding sequence is TGTGCCAGCAGCCAAACAGGGGGCGGGCCCCAGCATTTT.

This sequence joins TRBV5-1 and TRBJ1-4, with a tentative D call TRBD1 (5 bases). This CDR3 has 16 residues. The germline gives CDR1 SGHRS, CDR2 YFSETQ. Trimming left V 0 bases short and J 7 bases short, with 16 bases between. The CDR3 spells CASSLVPGQTGEKLFF. In nucleotides, the CDR3 is TGCGCCAGCAGCTTGGTACCAGGGCAAACGGGTGAAAAACTGTTTTTT.

This clone came up many times. The V gene is TRBV6-5, the J gene TRBJ1-2; 8 nucleotides align to TRBD1. The CDR3 totals 15 residues. V was clipped by 2 bases and J by 0 bases; unmatched bases: 2. Germline values: CDR1 MNHEY, CDR2 SVGAGI. The CDR3 protein is CASSYEQGANYGYTF. CDR3 DNA sequence: TGTGCCAGCAGTTACGAACAGGGGGCTAACTATGGCTACACCTTC.

The chain is built from TRBV21-1 and TRBJ2-2. TRBV21-1 is annotated as a pseudogene. CDR3 length: 13 amino acids. CDR3 nucleotide sequence: TGTGCCAGCAGCAAGAAGAACACCGGGGAGCTGTTTTTT. Its translation: CASSKKNTGELFF.

The rearrangement links TRBV18 to TRBJ1-2, with D unresolved. The V gene's germline CDR1 is KGHSH and CDR2 LQKENI. V lost 3 bases, J lost 1 base, and 9 bases lay in between. The CDR3 has 14 residues. Here the CDR3 reads CASSPNSNNYGYTF. Here the CDR3 DNA reads TGTGCCAGCTCACCTAACTCGAATAACTATGGCTACACCTTC.

Only one count was recorded for this clone. The rearrangement uses TRBV18 and TRBJ2-5, with unresolved D. The V end lost 2 bases, the J end lost 2 bases, and 9 bases lay between the germline ends. Germline V gene data show CDR1 as KGHSH and CDR2 as LQKENI. The CDR3 loop spans 14 amino acids. CDR3 amino acids: CASSPNEPQETQYF. The DNA of the CDR3 is TGTGCCAGCTCACCAAACGAACCACAAGAGACCCAGTACTTC.

The chain is built from TRBV28 and TRBJ1-1, with D perhaps TRBD1 (6 bases). Germline CDR1 MDHEN, CDR2 SYDVKM. V was clipped by 8 bases and J by 1 base, with 23 bases between them. The CDR3 covers 17 residues. CDR3 protein: CASYPVTGSSQNTEAFF. CDR3 nucleotide sequence: TGTGCCAGCTACCCCGTTACAGGGTCGTCTCAGAACACTGAAGCTTTCTTT. The full variable domain, rest sourced from reference TRBV28 and TRBJ1-1, is DVKVTQSSRYLVKRTGEKVFLECVQDMDHENMFWYRQDPGLGLRLIYFSYDVKMKEKGDIPEGYSVSREKKERFSLILESASTNQTSMYLCASYPVTGSSQNTEAFFGQGTRLTVV.

The chain uses TRBV7-2 and TRBJ2-7, with 13 bases fitting TRBD2. This CDR3 region has 18 residues. V was pared by 5 bases and J by 2 bases, with 12 bases of the junction left unmatched. In germline, CDR1 is SGHTA, CDR2 FQGNSA. The DNA of the CDR3 is TGTGCCAGCAGCGCAGGACTAGCGGGGGCCCCTAGGGCCTACGAGCAGTACTTC. Residues: CASSAGLAGAPRAYEQYF.

The CDR3 DNA reads as TGTGCCATCAGTGAGCCTTTGGGGCGGGGGCAAGAGACCCAGTACTTC. This encodes CAISEPLGRGQETQYF. The gene calls are TRBV10-3 and TRBJ2-5, with TRBD2 identical over 7 bases. Trimming took 2 bases from V and 2 from J; bases not matched to a gene: 8. CDR3 length: 16 residues. CDR1 is ENHRY and CDR2 is SYGVKD in the germline V gene.

This chain uses TRBV5-8 with TRBJ1-1; D not resolved. Germline V gives CDR1 SGHTS, CDR2 YDEGEE. Trimming removed 4 bases at V and 11 bases at J, with 12 bases between. This CDR3 contains 11 residues. As DNA, the CDR3 is TGTGCCAGCAGCATCGGACGGTTGGCTTTCTTT. Translating gives CASSIGRLAFF.

V and J are TRBV5-1 and TRBJ1-2, with 8 bases lining up with TRBD1. The CDR3 runs to 13 residues. Germline values: CDR1 SGHRS, CDR2 YFSETQ. V was pared by 0 bases and J by 7 bases, with 2 bases of the junction left unmatched. CDR3 in amino acids: CASSLETGGGYTF. DNA of the CDR3: TGCGCCAGCAGCTTGGAAACAGGGGGTGGCTACACCTTC.

The chain joins TRBV14 to TRBJ1-6, with D tentatively TRBD1 (5 bases). V was pared by 1 base and J by 6 bases, with 16 bases between. The CDR3 length is 17 residues. Germline CDR1 SGHDN, CDR2 FVKESK. In DNA form, the CDR3 reads TGTGCCAGCAGCCAAGGCCGGAGGGCAGGGATTAATTCACCCCTCCACTTT. This encodes CASSQGRRAGINSPLHF.

Concerning this clone: A junction boundary mismatches the germline segment, possibly from a read error. The CDR3 protein is CSAGEEGGYTF. The CDR3 bases are TGCAGTGCTGGAGAAGAGGGCGGCTACACCTTC. V is TRBV20-1 and J is TRBJ1-2; D remains unclear. The length of the CDR3 is 11 residues. The germline V gene encodes CDR1 DFQATT and CDR2 SNEGSKA (reference sequence).

A single count supports this clone. The rearrangement joins TRBV29-1 to TRBJ2-5, with 10 bases lining up with TRBD2. The junction had 13 bases not matched to a gene; V was cut back by 7 bases and J by 5 bases. Germline V gene sequence: CDR1 SQVTM, CDR2 ANQGSEA. The length of the CDR3 is 15 residues. The CDR3 loop is CSASPPSGGRETQYF. The DNA of the CDR3 is TGCAGCGCCTCCCCCCCTAGCGGGGGTAGGGAGACCCAGTACTTC.

The chain combines TRBV11-1 with TRBJ1-1; possibly TRBD1 for D (6 bases). This CDR3 contains 14 residues. Germline loops: CDR1 SGHAT, CDR2 FQDESV (reference sequence). V was shortened by 5 bases and J by 4 bases, with 14 bases between the two germline ends. CDR3 sequence (DNA): TGTGCCAGCAGCCCGAGGAAGGGGGGCACTGAAGCTTTCTTT. Amino acids: CASSPRKGGTEAFF.

The rearrangement uses TRBV29-1 and TRBJ2-2; 7 nucleotides match TRBD1. The CDR3 loop spans 13 amino acids. V lost 7 bases and J lost 2; bases outside the gene matches: 4. CDR1 and CDR2 (germline): SQVTM, ANQGSEA. The CDR3 sequence is CSGGQPNTGELFF. In DNA, the CDR3 is TGCAGCGGGGGACAGCCCAACACCGGGGAGCTGTTTTTT.

The chain links TRBV30 to TRBJ1-1; possibly TRBD1 for D (6 bases). The germline V and J ends were trimmed by 2 bases and 4 bases, with 17 bases remaining between them. The CDR3 runs 15 residues. CDR1 and CDR2 from the germline V gene are GTSNPN and SVGIG (reference sequence). The DNA for the CDR3 is TGTGCCTGGAGTCGAGGGGGGACGATGGGCACTGAAGCTTTCTTT. This codes for CAWSRGGTMGTEAFF.

This clone has just one count. V and J are TRBV5-1 and TRBJ2-2; tentatively, D is TRBD1 (5 bases). V lost 4 bases, J lost 2 bases, and 12 bases lay in between. The CDR3 is 15 amino acids. The germline V gene has CDR1 SGHRS and CDR2 YFSETQ. The CDR3 reads CASSKGWSNTGELFF. The CDR3 coding sequence is TGCGCCAGCAGCAAGGGGTGGTCTAACACCGGGGAGCTGTTTTTT. Filled out from reference TRBV5-1 and TRBJ2-2, the complete variable domain reads KAGVTQTPRYLIKTRGQQVTLSCSPISGHRSVSWYQQTPGQGLQFLFEYFSETQRNKGNFPGRFSGRQFSNSRSEMNVSTLELGDSALYLCASSKGWSNTGELFFGEGSRLTVL.